This TCR beta chain originates from a study of T cell clonality in common variable immunodeficiency. Donors gave roughly 5 to 8 ml heparinized peripheral whole blood. Control and CVID samples contributed equal amounts of genomic DNA. Repertoires were generated with immunoSEQ multiplex PCR, while TCRdb's copy carries only in-frame clones and drops some. The specimen has about 39,000 clones, none found just once. This clone was recorded many times. The antigen is unknown. The read gets to within 3 residues of the CDR3 end, and the germline J gene fills in the rest. CDR1 DFQATT and CDR2 SNEGSKA come from the germline V gene (reference sequence). CDR3 length: 16 amino acids. V was clipped by 3 bases and J by 0 bases, with 18 bases between them. Notes on the study in general: Shared TCRbeta clones were fewer between CVID subjects than controls.

Sequencing used peripheral blood mononuclear cells. The V and J genes are TRBV20-1 and TRBJ2-7; tentative D call: TRBD1 (8 bases). The TCR comes from a person aged 18-69 years in good health. CDR3 DNA (partial): TGCAGTGCTAGTGGGGGGGGACAGGAGAGCTCCTACGAG. Residues: CSASGGGQESSYE. The whole CDR3 reads CSASGGGQESSYEQYF.